The 2 T cell receptor beta chains below come from one sample, sequenced in a study of blood T cell repertoires in COVID-19. Some clones are missing from TCRdb's copy, which holds only in-frame ones; the method was immunoSEQ multiplex PCR. The sample contains 220,000 or so clones, 82% of which appear only once. Sequencing used peripheral blood. These receptors were obtained from a woman at least 80 years old with COVID-19, enrolled during active disease.

This sequence joins TRBV7-2 and TRBJ2-3; D not resolved. The CDR3 length is 14 residues. Trimming left V 4 bases short and J 1 base short, with 9 bases between. Germline V gene sequence: CDR1 SGHTA, CDR2 FQGNSA. CDR3 bases: TGTGCCAGCAGCTCAGTAATGGGCACAGATACGCAGTATTTT. It codes for CASSSVMGTDTQYF.

This sequence joins TRBV6-2 or TRBV6-3 and TRBJ1-2; tentative D call: TRBD1 (6 bases). Germline V gene sequence: CDR1 MNHEY, CDR2 SVGEGT. V lost 0 bases, J lost 6 bases, and 11 bases lay in between. The CDR3 length is 14 residues. In nucleotides, the CDR3 is TGTGCCAGCAGTTACTCCACAGGGACACATGGCTACACCTTC. Its protein product is CASSYSTGTHGYTF.